The 30 T cell receptor beta chains below come from one sample, sequenced in a study of identical twins. TCRdb reprocessed the 5' RACE reads with MiXCR, giving one entry per CDR3 protein. The profile covers roughly 720,000 distinct CDR3 sequences, with around a sixth appearing a single time and 10% to 15% taken by the ten largest. This sample was also put to use in a study of T cells expressing NK-cell markers.

What was sequenced was PBMCs. Every receptor here comes from a woman aged 18-30 years in good health.

This clonotype was picked up a small number of times. The rearrangement uses TRBV3-1 and TRBJ2-1; D possibly matches TRBD1 or TRBD2 (5 bases each). V dropped 2 bases and J dropped 7 bases, with 12 bases sitting between them. This CDR3 has 14 residues. CDR1 is LGHDT and CDR2 is YNNKEL in the germline V gene (reference sequence). CDR3 coding DNA: TGTGCCAGCAGCCAAACCGGGACCATTAATGAGCAGTTCTTC. Encoded protein: CASSQTGTINEQFF.

This clonotype was observed many times. This sequence joins TRBV7-9 and TRBJ2-1; D uncertain. CDR3 length equals 12 residues. Germline CDR1 and CDR2: SEHNR and FQNEAQ (reference sequence). V was shortened by 4 bases and J by 7 bases, with 8 bases between the two germline ends. The CDR3 protein is CASSSQGNEQFF. CDR3 DNA: TGTGCCAGCAGCTCACAAGGGAATGAGCAGTTCTTC.

The chain couples TRBV30 to TRBJ1-1; D not resolved. This CDR3 has 12 amino acids. Deletions cut 4 bases from V and 5 bases from J, with 11 bases between. CDR1 and CDR2 from the germline V gene are GTSNPN and SVGIG (reference sequence). This CDR3 reads CAWTQLGTEAFF. The CDR3 DNA reads TGTGCCTGGACCCAGCTGGGGACTGAAGCTTTCTTT.

The gene calls are TRBV12-3 or TRBV12-4 and TRBJ2-7; D is unclear. This CDR3 spans 14 amino acids. V lost 2 bases and J lost 2, with 10 bases in between. CDR3 amino acids: CASSLKSPPYEQYF. The CDR3 coding sequence is TGTGCCAGCAGTTTAAAAAGCCCACCCTACGAGCAGTACTTC.

This clonotype was seen a handful of times. CDR3 DNA: TGTGCCATCAGTGAGGAGGTTAATTCACCCCTCCACTTT. The encoded protein is CAISEEVNSPLHF. The chain couples TRBV10-3 to TRBJ1-6; D call uncertain. Germline CDR1 ENHRY, CDR2 SYGVKD. V shed 2 bases and J shed 6 bases, with 5 bases lying between them. This CDR3 region has 13 residues.

Here the CDR3 reads CASSFDPGRGDTQYF. DNA of the CDR3: TGTGCCAGCAGTTTCGACCCGGGGAGGGGCGATACGCAGTATTTT. This rearrangement joins TRBV6-2 or TRBV6-3 to TRBJ2-3; 7 nucleotides match TRBD2. The germline CDR1 and CDR2 sequences are MNHEY and SVGEGT. The V gene end was trimmed by 4 bases and the J gene end by 6 bases; junction bases not matched to a gene: 10. The CDR3 is made up of 15 amino acids.

In its sample, this clonotype was seen a few times. The chain joins TRBV11-2 to TRBJ1-3; tentatively, D is TRBD1 (5 bases). The germline gives CDR1 SGHAT, CDR2 FQNNGV. CDR3 length equals 17 residues. V dropped 1 base and J dropped 1 base, with 14 bases sitting between them. The CDR3 DNA sequence: TGTGCCAGCAGCTTAGGATATGGGACCGGTTCTGGAAACACCATATATTTT. Protein: CASSLGYGTGSGNTIYF.

This clonotype was counted a few times. V is TRBV29-1 and J is TRBJ1-6; 11 nucleotides match TRBD1. From germline, CDR1 is SQVTM and CDR2 ANQGSEA. The V and J ends lost 4 bases and 5 bases, in that order; junction bases with no gene match: 7. The CDR3 spans 16 residues. The CDR3 coding sequence is TGCAGCGTTGGGACAGGGGGCTCCCCCGATAATTCACCCCTCCACTTT. It codes for CSVGTGGSPDNSPLHF. Complete variable domain (other parts from reference TRBV29-1 and TRBJ1-6): SAVISQKPSRDICQRGTSLTIQCQVDSQVTMMFWYRQQPGQSLTLIATANQGSEATYESGFVIDKFPISRPNLTFSTLTVSNMSPEDSSIYLCSVGTGGSPDNSPLHFGNGTRLTVT.

This clonotype was seen at least ten times. The CDR3 region has the DNA TGTGCCAGCAGCTTACGCGCCGGGAGAATAGGTGATGAGCAGTTCTTC. It translates to CASSLRAGRIGDEQFF. This sequence joins TRBV7-2 and TRBJ2-1, with D possibly being TRBD2 (6 bases). Germline V gene lookup returns CDR1 SGHTA and CDR2 FQGNSA. Trimming removed 2 bases at V and 8 bases at J, with 19 bases between. This CDR3 region has 16 residues.

At least ten counts were recorded for this clonotype. This rearrangement joins TRBV3-1 to TRBJ1-2, with TRBD1 as a possible D gene (5 bases). The CDR3 contains 14 residues. Germline CDR1 reads LGHDT; CDR2 reads YNNKEL (reference sequence). V lost 6 bases and J lost 0, with 11 bases in between. The CDR3: CASRRGGTNYGYTF. CDR3 nucleotides: TGTGCCAGCAGACGGGGCGGAACTAACTATGGCTACACCTTC.

The chain links TRBV18 to TRBJ2-2, with 7 bases lining up with TRBD1. The J segment lost 2 bases and the V segment lost 0 bases, leaving 3 bases of the junction unmatched. The germline V gene has CDR1 KGHSH and CDR2 LQKENI. The CDR3 spans 16 residues. The CDR3 DNA reads as TGTGCCAGCTCACCACCGAGACAGGGTAACACCGGGGAGCTGTTTTTT. This gives the protein CASSPPRQGNTGELFF.

The genes are TRBV4-1 and TRBJ1-1; 7 nucleotides align to TRBD1. In germline, CDR1 is MGHRA, CDR2 YSYEKL. The CDR3 extends over 14 amino acids. Trimming at V came to 4 bases and at J to 4 bases, leaving 6 bases not matched to a gene. In DNA form, the CDR3 reads TGCGCCAGCAGCCCGACAGGGTATGGCACTGAAGCTTTCTTT. Amino acid sequence: CASSPTGYGTEAFF.

This chain uses TRBV4-3 with TRBJ2-1, with 10 nucleotides matching TRBD2. Germline trimming cut 0 bases from V and 8 bases from J; bases unmatched to any gene: 13. CDR1 is LGHNA and CDR2 is YSLEER in the germline V gene. This CDR3 spans 18 amino acids. This CDR3 reads CASSQEVGGTSGIYEQFF. CDR3 nucleotides: TGCGCCAGCAGCCAAGAAGTCGGTGGCACTAGCGGGATCTATGAGCAGTTCTTC.

This clonotype was seen a handful of times. J is TRBJ2-1 and V is TRBV15; D uncertain. Germline assignment: CDR1 LNHNV and CDR2 YYDKDF (reference sequence). The germline V and J ends were trimmed by 3 bases and 8 bases, with 8 bases remaining between them. The CDR3 spans 12 residues. CDR3 amino acids: CATSSHRHEQFF. DNA of the CDR3: TGTGCCACCAGCAGTCACCGCCATGAGCAGTTCTTC.

The chain employs TRBV27 and TRBJ2-6, with D unclear. From germline, CDR1 is MNHEY and CDR2 SMNVEV (reference sequence). With 1 base removed from V and 0 bases from J, the gap between germline ends came to 10 bases. The CDR3 extends over 17 amino acids. For the CDR3, the DNA is TGTGCCAGCAGTTTATACTTCCTTAGCTCTGGGGCCAACGTCCTGACTTTC. This translates into CASSLYFLSSGANVLTF.

This clonotype was counted a few times. V is TRBV5-1 and J is TRBJ1-2, with TRBD1 matching over 7 bases. This CDR3 has 14 residues. The trim removed 0 bases at V and 5 bases at J, leaving 4 bases unmatched. Germline CDR1 SGHRS, CDR2 YFSETQ. CDR3 bases: TGCGCCAGCAGCTTGGGGGGGACAGCTTATGGCTACACCTTC. Translating gives CASSLGGTAYGYTF.

The chain recombines TRBV7-9 with TRBJ2-2, with 7 positions matching TRBD2. The germline CDR1 and CDR2 sequences are SEHNR and FQNEAQ (reference sequence). Trimming cost V 5 bases and J 2 bases; bases outside gene matches: 11. This CDR3 has 17 residues. The CDR3 nucleotides are TGTGCCAGCAGCAAGCGCTCTAGCGGCTCTAACACCGGGGAGCTGTTTTTT. It translates to CASSKRSSGSNTGELFF.

This chain links TRBV4-3 with TRBJ2-7; possibly TRBD2 for D (5 bases). V shed 4 bases and J shed 2 bases, with 18 bases lying between them. CDR3 length equals 16 residues. Germline V gives CDR1 LGHNA, CDR2 YSLEER. The CDR3 loop is CASSLTRVRKPYEQYF. The CDR3 DNA reads as TGCGCCAGCAGCCTGACGAGGGTGAGAAAGCCCTACGAGCAGTACTTC.

V usage is TRBV4-1 and J usage is TRBJ1-5; D gene unclear. The V gene's germline CDR1 is MGHRA and CDR2 YSYEKL. The ends were cut back, 1 base at V and 6 bases at J, with 7 bases in the middle. This CDR3 contains 13 residues. The CDR3 coding sequence is TGCGCCAGCAGCCAAGGGCCAATTCAGCCCCAGCATTTT. This encodes CASSQGPIQPQHF.

The count of this clonotype is one. The chain carries TRBV12-3 or TRBV12-4 and TRBJ2-1; 9 bases map to TRBD2. CDR3 length equals 14 residues. Losses at the gene ends were 7 bases for V and 7 bases for J; bases not matched to a gene: 8. CDR3 bases: TGTGCCAGCATACGCCTAGCGGGATCGAATGAGCAGTTCTTC. Its protein product is CASIRLAGSNEQFF.

The chain uses TRBV7-9 and TRBJ2-3; TRBD2 agrees at 7 bases. The CDR3 loop spans 15 amino acids. With V trimmed by 5 bases and J by 5 bases, 10 bases remained unmatched. Germline V gene sequence: CDR1 SEHNR, CDR2 FQNEAQ (reference sequence). The CDR3 protein is CASSPSGTTLDTQYF. The CDR3 bases are TGTGCCAGCAGCCCCTCCGGGACTACGTTAGATACGCAGTATTTT.

This clonotype was counted many times. The V call is TRBV5-1, the J call TRBJ1-2; D call uncertain. The CDR3 contains 16 residues. Trimming took 0 bases from V and 0 from J, leaving 12 bases between them. Per the germline V gene, CDR1 is SGHRS and CDR2 is YFSETQ. For the CDR3, the DNA is TGCGCCAGCAGCTTGGACGAGTCCCCAGCTAACTATGGCTACACCTTC. The encoded protein is CASSLDESPANYGYTF.

The rearrangement links TRBV15 to TRBJ1-2, with a tentative D call TRBD1 (5 bases). CDR3 length equals 15 residues. Per germline, CDR1 LNHNV and CDR2 YYDKDF (reference sequence). Trimming stripped 0 bases from V and 4 bases from J, with 12 bases between. The CDR3 nucleotides are TGTGCCACCAGCAGAGATCGGGGCGGGGTCTATGGCTACACCTTC. Translating it yields CATSRDRGGVYGYTF.

The V call is TRBV25-1, the J call TRBJ2-3; either TRBD1 or TRBD2 may supply D (5 bases each). The germline V gene has CDR1 MGHDK and CDR2 SYGVNS. The CDR3 has 14 amino acids. V was pared by 5 bases and J by 4 bases, with 13 bases between. This chain's CDR3 is CASSYGALADTQYF. The CDR3 DNA reads TGTGCCAGCAGTTACGGGGCCCTGGCAGATACGCAGTATTTT.

The J gene is TRBJ2-2, the V gene TRBV13; TRBD2 agrees at 14 bases. The V gene end was trimmed by 3 bases and the J gene end by 6 bases; junction bases not matched to a gene: 21. The germline V gene has CDR1 PRHDT and CDR2 FYEKMQ (reference sequence). The CDR3 covers 22 residues. In nucleotides, the CDR3 is TGTGCCAGCAGCTTCTCTTTCTTGTGGTCGACTAGCGGGGGGGCCAGGGCCGGGGAGCTGTTTTTT. Encoded protein: CASSFSFLWSTSGGARAGELFF.

The rearrangement joins TRBV11-1 to TRBJ1-1; TRBD1 matches at 7 bases. V lost 1 base to trimming and J lost 6 bases; unmatched junction nucleotides: 17. CDR3 length equals 18 residues. Germline-derived CDR1 and CDR2 are SGHAT and FQDESV (reference sequence). CDR3 amino acids: CASSLEFVGQVQGAEAFF. The CDR3 region has the DNA TGTGCCAGCAGCTTAGAATTTGTGGGCCAAGTCCAGGGGGCTGAAGCTTTCTTT.

The V gene is TRBV7-9, the J gene TRBJ1-1; no reliable D call. V was shortened by 1 base and J by 7 bases, with 10 bases between the two germline ends. The CDR3 runs 13 residues. Germline assignment: CDR1 SEHNR and CDR2 FQNEAQ (reference sequence). CDR3 sequence (DNA): TGTGCCAGCAGCTTAGTCGGGCTCTATGAAGCTTTCTTT. Protein sequence: CASSLVGLYEAFF.

This clonotype was seen a few times. This chain uses TRBV6-5 with TRBJ2-7; 9 bases are shared with TRBD2. V lost 2 bases, J lost 3 bases, and 11 bases stayed unmatched. The germline V gene encodes CDR1 MNHEY and CDR2 SVGAGI. The CDR3 spans 17 residues. The CDR3 nucleotides are TGTGCCAGCAGTTACGGGCTAGCGGGGCTCCGAAACTACGAGCAGTACTTC. Amino acid sequence: CASSYGLAGLRNYEQYF.

The sample holds a few counts of this clonotype. V usage is TRBV9 and J usage is TRBJ1-2, with D tentatively TRBD1 (5 bases). Germline CDR1 is SGDLS and CDR2 is YYNGEE. V gave up 0 bases and J gave up 2 bases, with 11 bases separating them. CDR3 length equals 15 residues. This CDR3 is CASSVGSGENYGYTF. The CDR3 DNA reads TGTGCCAGCAGCGTAGGGTCGGGGGAAAACTATGGCTACACCTTC. Filled out from reference TRBV9 and TRBJ1-2, the complete variable domain reads DSGVTQTPKHLITATGQRVTLRCSPRSGDLSVYWYQQSLDQGLQFLIQYYNGEERAKGNILERFSAQQFPDLHSELNLSSLELGDSALYFCASSVGSGENYGYTFGSGTRLTVV.

This clonotype was observed a few times. This rearrangement joins TRBV25-1 to TRBJ2-5; weak D call: TRBD2 (6 bases). Germline CDR1 reads MGHDK; CDR2 reads SYGVNS. V shed 0 bases and J shed 5 bases, with 10 bases lying between them. The CDR3 totals 14 residues. The CDR3 spells CASSEYSGGETQYF. The CDR3 DNA reads TGTGCCAGCAGTGAATATAGCGGAGGGGAGACCCAGTACTTC.